This entry describes one T cell receptor (beta chain). Its antigen is unknown. Primers included in the PCR were 60 Vbeta and 13 Jbeta primers. Clones were read by immunoSEQ multiplex PCR, and TCRdb kept only the in-frame ones, dropping some. The sample has tens of thousands of clones; more than 85% are singletons. This sample was taken from a study of cytomegalovirus exposure and HLA in healthy donors. In the study overall: Early released data had about 80 million unique TCRs, all coming from HLA-typed donors. Study outcomes and limitations: The authors reported that TCR beta sequences could predict HLA-A and HLA-B alleles. These predictions were accurate for most subjects in the first cohort. Researchers had no immune exposure information except CMV serostatus available. High specificity and sensitivity for cytomegalovirus status were reported for the classifier.

The CDR3 contains 20 residues. This clonotype was sampled from a woman aged 18 to 35 in good health and CMV-seronegative. The sequenced sample was PBMCs. The chain recombines TRBV1 with TRBJ2-3; whether TRBD2, the table's D call, matches the DNA was not checked. TRBV1 is described as a pseudogene. The CDR3 reads CTSSQDLGTSGSGNSDTQYF. CDR3 coding DNA: TGCACCAGCAGCCAAGATCTGGGGACTAGCGGGAGTGGAAACTCAGATACGCAGTATTTT.